The rows below give T cell receptor beta chains drawn from one sample of a study of CD8 T cells in ankylosing spondylitis. TCRdb redid the calling of the 5' RACE reads with MiXCR, one entry per CDR3 protein. This sample has 750,000 to 850,000 distinct CDR3 sequences; 10% to 15% occur once, and the top ten carry less than 0.65%. Sequencing used blood, either unsorted or a sorted T cell fraction (not recorded which). The source is a male donor with ankylosing spondylitis. Both conserved end residues are trimmed from each CDR3.

j_gene: TRBJ1-6
v_gene: TRBV6-5
CDR3aa: ASSSSPGGNSPLH

j_gene: TRBJ2-5
v_gene: TRBV5-1
CDR3aa: ASSGGTDLQETQY

j_gene: TRBJ2-2
v_gene: TRBV7-2
CDR3aa: ASSLINTLNTGELF

j_gene: TRBJ2-1
v_gene: TRBV7-9
CDR3aa: ASSSLAGNEQF

j_gene: TRBJ1-3
v_gene: TRBV5-1
CDR3aa: ASSDRVGNTIY

j_gene: TRBJ1-2
v_gene: TRBV5-1
CDR3aa: ASSNGKEYGYT

j_gene: TRBJ2-1
v_gene: TRBV5-1
CDR3aa: ASSLRDVNKQF

j_gene: TRBJ1-1
v_gene: TRBV28
CDR3aa: ACQPQGERAF

j_gene: TRBJ2-7
v_gene: TRBV20-1
CDR3aa: SARDRTGNYEQY

j_gene: TRBJ2-7
v_gene: TRBV20-1
CDR3aa: SATGQGAGKQY

j_gene: TRBJ2-4
v_gene: TRBV24-1
CDR3aa: ATSDDPGIQY

j_gene: TRBJ1-5
v_gene: TRBV12-3/TRBV12-4
CDR3aa: ASSLSQLTQH